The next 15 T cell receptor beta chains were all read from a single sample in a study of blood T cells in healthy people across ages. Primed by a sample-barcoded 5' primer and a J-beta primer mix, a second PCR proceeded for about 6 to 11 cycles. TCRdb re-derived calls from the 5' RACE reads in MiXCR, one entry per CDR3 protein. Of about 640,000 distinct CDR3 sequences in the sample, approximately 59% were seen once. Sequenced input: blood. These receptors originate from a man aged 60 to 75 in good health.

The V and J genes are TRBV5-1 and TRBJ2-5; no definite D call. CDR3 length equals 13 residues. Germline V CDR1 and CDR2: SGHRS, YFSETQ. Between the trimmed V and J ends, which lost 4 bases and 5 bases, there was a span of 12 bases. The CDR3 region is CASSPSIRETQYF. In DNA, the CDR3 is TGCGCCAGCAGCCCTTCGATCCGGGAGACCCAGTACTTC.

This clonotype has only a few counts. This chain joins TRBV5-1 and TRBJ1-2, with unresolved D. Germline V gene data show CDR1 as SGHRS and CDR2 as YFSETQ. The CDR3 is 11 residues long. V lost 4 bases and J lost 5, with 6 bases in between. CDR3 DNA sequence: TGCGCCAGCAGCGGCGAATATGGCTACACCTTC. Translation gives CASSGEYGYTF.

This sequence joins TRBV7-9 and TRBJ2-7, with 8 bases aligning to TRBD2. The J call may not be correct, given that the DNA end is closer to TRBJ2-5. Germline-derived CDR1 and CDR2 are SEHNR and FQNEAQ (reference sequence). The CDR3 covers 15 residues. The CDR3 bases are TGTGCCAGCAGCTCCCACGGGGGGGCCGGAGAGACCCAGTACTTC. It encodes CASSSHGGAGETQYF.

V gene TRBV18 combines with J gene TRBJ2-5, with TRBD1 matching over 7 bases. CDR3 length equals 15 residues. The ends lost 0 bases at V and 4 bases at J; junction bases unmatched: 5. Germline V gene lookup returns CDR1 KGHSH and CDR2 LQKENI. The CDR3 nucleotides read TGTGCCAGCTCACCACCAGGGACAGCCCGAGAGACCCAGTACTTC. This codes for CASSPPGTARETQYF.

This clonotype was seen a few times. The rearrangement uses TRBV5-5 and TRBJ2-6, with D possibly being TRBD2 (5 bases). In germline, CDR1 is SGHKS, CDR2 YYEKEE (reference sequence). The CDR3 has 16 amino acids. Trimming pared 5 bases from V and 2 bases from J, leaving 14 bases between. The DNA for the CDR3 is TGTGCCAGCAGGCTTGAGGGCCGGACTGGGGCCAACGTCCTGACTTTC. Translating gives CASRLEGRTGANVLTF.

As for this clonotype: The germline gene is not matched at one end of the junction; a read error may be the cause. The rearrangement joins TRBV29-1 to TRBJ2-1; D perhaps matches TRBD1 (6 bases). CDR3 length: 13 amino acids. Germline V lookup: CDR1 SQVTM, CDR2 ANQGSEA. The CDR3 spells CSVQRGSLNERFF. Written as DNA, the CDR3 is TGCAGCGTTCAGAGGGGGTCGTTAAATGAGCGGTTCTTC.

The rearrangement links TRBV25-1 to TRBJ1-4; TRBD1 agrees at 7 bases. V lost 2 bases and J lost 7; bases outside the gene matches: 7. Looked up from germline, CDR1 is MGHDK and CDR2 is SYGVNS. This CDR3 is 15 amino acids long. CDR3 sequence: CASSEATGQSEKLFF. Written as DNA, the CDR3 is TGTGCCAGCAGTGAAGCGACAGGGCAAAGTGAAAAACTGTTTTTT. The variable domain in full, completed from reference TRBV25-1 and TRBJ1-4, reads EADIYQTPRYLVIGTGKKITLECSQTMGHDKMYWYQQDPGMELHLIHYSYGVNSTEKGDLSSESTVSRIRTEHFPLTLESARPSHTSQYLCASSEATGQSEKLFFGSGTQLSVL.

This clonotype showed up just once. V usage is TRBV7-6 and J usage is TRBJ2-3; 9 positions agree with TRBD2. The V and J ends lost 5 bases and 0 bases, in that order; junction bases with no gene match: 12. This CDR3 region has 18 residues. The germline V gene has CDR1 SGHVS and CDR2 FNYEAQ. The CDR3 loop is CASSPGASGVLSTDTQYF. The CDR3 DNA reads TGTGCCAGCAGCCCAGGCGCTAGCGGGGTGCTTAGCACAGATACGCAGTATTTT.

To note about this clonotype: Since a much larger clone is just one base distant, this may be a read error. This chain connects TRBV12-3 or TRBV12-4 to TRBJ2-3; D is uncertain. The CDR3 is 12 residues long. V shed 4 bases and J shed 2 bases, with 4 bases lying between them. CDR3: CASSSDTDTQYF. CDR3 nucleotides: TGTGCCAGCAGTTCCGACACAGATACGCAGTATTTT.

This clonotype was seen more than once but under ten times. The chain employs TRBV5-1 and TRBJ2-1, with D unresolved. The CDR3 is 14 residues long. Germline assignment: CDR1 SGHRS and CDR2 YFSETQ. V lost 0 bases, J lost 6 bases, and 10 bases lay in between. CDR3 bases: TGCGCCAGCAGCTTGGAGGCAGTCCGCAATGAGCAGTTCTTC. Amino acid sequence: CASSLEAVRNEQFF.

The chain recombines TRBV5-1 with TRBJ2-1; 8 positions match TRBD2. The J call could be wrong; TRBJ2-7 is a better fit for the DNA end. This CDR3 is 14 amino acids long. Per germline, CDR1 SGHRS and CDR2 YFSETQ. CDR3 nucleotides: TGCGCCAGCAGCTGGCTAGCGGGTTACAATGAGCAGTACTTC. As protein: CASSWLAGYNEQYF.

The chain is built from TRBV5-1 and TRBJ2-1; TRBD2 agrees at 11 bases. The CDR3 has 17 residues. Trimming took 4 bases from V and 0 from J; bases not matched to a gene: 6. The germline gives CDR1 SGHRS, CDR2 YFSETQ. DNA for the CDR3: TGCGCCAGCAGCCAAACGGGACTAGCGGTCTCCTACAATGAGCAGTTCTTC. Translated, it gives CASSQTGLAVSYNEQFF.

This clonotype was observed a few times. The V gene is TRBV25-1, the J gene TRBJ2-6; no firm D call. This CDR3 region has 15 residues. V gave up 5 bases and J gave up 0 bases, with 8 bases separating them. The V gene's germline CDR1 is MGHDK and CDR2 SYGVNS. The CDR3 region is CASSTSFSGANVLTF. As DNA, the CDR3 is TGTGCCAGCAGTACCTCCTTCTCTGGGGCCAACGTCCTGACTTTC.

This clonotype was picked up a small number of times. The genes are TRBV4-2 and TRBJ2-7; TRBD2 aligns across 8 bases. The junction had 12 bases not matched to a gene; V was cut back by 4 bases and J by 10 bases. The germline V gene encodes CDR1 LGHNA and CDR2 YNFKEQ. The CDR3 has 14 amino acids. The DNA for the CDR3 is TGTGCCAGCAGCCCCCAGCGGGGGTCCTGGATCCAGTACTTC. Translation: CASSPQRGSWIQYF.

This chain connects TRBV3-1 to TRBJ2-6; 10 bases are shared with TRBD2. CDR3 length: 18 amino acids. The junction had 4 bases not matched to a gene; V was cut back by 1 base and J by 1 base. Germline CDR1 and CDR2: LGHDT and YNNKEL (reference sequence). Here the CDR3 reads CASSQALAGASGANVLTF. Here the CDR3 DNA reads TGTGCCAGCAGCCAAGCGCTAGCGGGGGCTTCTGGGGCCAACGTCCTGACTTTC.